This record covers a single T cell receptor beta chain. This clone's antigen is unknown. No base-level quality is on record; no much larger clone is a single base apart. Library construction relied on the immunoSEQ multiplex PCR assay. Entries here come from immuneACCESS through TCRdb and include only in-frame sequences with V and J called. Some clones fail to appear in such tables; in the studies checked, an unresolved V gene covers under half of the shortfall, and the cause of the remainder is unknown. The sample table shows about 140,000 clones, and around 90% are seen once. Roughly 1.4% of the sample is taken by the ten largest. From a lookup of the germline V gene (reference sequence), CDR1 and CDR2 are SGHNT and YYREEE. The cysteine opens and the phenylalanine closes a CDR3 of 16 amino acids. The entry retains the CDR3 DNA only, 48 bases that are in frame from base 1. The germline V end is reduced by 4 bases and the J end by 5 bases; junction bases left unmatched: 6.

The sample comes from a study of CD4+ T cells in melanoma (dated by TCRdb to between 2021 and 2022). Broadly, across the study: The study examined neoantigen-specific CD4+ T cells in human melanoma. General conclusions and limits of the study: Diverse differentiation states were reported to be shown by neoantigen-specific CD4+ T cells in melanoma. The report described a correlation between neoantigen-specific CD4+ T cells and the function of CD8+ T cells, macrophages and B cells.

Patients with melanoma were used as donors. The clonotype comes from a human donor with melanoma. The chain is encoded by TRBV5-4 joined to TRBJ2-5, and 15 junctional nucleotides match TRBD2. The DNA is TGTGCCAGCAGCCGGGGACTAGCGGGGGGTACGGAGACCCAGTACTTC. This translates into CASSRGLAGGTETQYF.